Shown below are 30 T cell receptor beta chains from a single sample sequenced in a study of CD8+ T cells in alopecia areata (dated by TCRdb to the late 2010s). What the treatment or condition label conveys for this sample: oral pan-JAK inhibitor, 5-10 mg twice daily. Receptor amplification or capture employed the immunoSEQ multiplex PCR assay. To provide template for TCR sequencing, every sample had RNA extracted and reverse transcribed into cDNA. TCRdb re-hosts the immuneACCESS table, in-frame sequences only. Its copies lack some clones; in the studies checked, an unresolved V gene accounts for under half of them, and the cause for the rest is not known. Present in this sample are 150,000 to 200,000 clones, 64% of which were seen just once. Roughly 1.3% of the sample is in the top ten clones. Sequenced here: CD4+ T cells sorted from blood, sampled between weeks 49 and 50, from a patient treated with tofacitinib. The receptors shown here come from a human donor with alopecia areata.

CDR3: CASSAWTDSNQPQHF. The CDR3 bases are TGTGCCAGCAGTGCTTGGACGGATAGCAATCAGCCCCAGCATTTT. The chain couples TRBV6-1 to TRBJ1-5, with D unresolved. V was shortened by 4 bases and J by 0 bases, with 10 bases between the two germline ends. CDR3 length equals 15 residues. Germline CDR1 is MNHNS and CDR2 is SASEGT.

This clone appeared a few times. Other DNA sequences from this sample encode an identical CDR3 as well. The chain is built from TRBV29-1 and TRBJ2-3; D uncertain. V was cut by 7 bases and J by 4 bases, with 0 bases left in between. Germline CDR1 and CDR2: SQVTM and ANQGSEA. The CDR3 covers 8 residues. As DNA, the CDR3 is TGCAGCGCAGATACGCAGTATTTT. Protein sequence: CSADTQYF.

The chain combines TRBV6-1 with TRBJ2-1; 8 nucleotides line up with TRBD2. The CDR3 length is 15 residues. Unmatched junction bases numbered 3, after V lost 4 bases and J lost 1 base. The V gene's germline CDR1 is MNHNS and CDR2 SASEGT. The CDR3 DNA follows: TGTGCCAGCAGTGCCTCTAGCGGGTCCTACAATGAGCAGTTCTTC. Encoded protein: CASSASSGSYNEQFF.

The chain carries TRBV29-1 and TRBJ2-5; 7 nucleotides line up with TRBD1. V lost 6 bases, J lost 2 bases, and 9 bases stayed unmatched. The germline gives CDR1 SQVTM, CDR2 ANQGSEA. The CDR3 is 14 residues long. CDR3 protein: CSVSPLTGQETQYF. In DNA, the CDR3 is TGCAGCGTGTCCCCGCTGACAGGGCAAGAGACCCAGTACTTC. The full variable domain, rest sourced from reference TRBV29-1 and TRBJ2-5, is SAVISQKPSRDICQRGTSLTIQCQVDSQVTMMFWYRQQPGQSLTLIATANQGSEATYESGFVIDKFPISRPNLTFSTLTVSNMSPEDSSIYLCSVSPLTGQETQYFGPGTRLLVL.

The chain carries TRBV5-1 and TRBJ1-1; D ambiguous. The CDR3 sequence is 14 residues long. Germline loops: CDR1 SGHRS, CDR2 YFSETQ. V shed 0 bases and J shed 1 base, with 7 bases lying between them. CDR3 DNA: TGCGCCAGCAGCTTGGAATCGGGGAACACTGAAGCTTTCTTT. Translated: CASSLESGNTEAFF. The full variable domain, its missing parts supplied by reference TRBV5-1 and TRBJ1-1, is KAGVTQTPRYLIKTRGQQVTLSCSPISGHRSVSWYQQTPGQGLQFLFEYFSETQRNKGNFPGRFSGRQFSNSRSEMNVSTLELGDSALYLCASSLESGNTEAFFGQGTRLTVV.

The V and J genes are TRBV10-2 and TRBJ2-6, with D hard to call. Per germline, CDR1 WSHSY and CDR2 SAAADI. The V end lost 8 bases, the J end lost 2 bases, and 16 bases lay between the germline ends. The CDR3 consists of 16 residues. The CDR3 protein is CASRAFSGPGANVLTF. The CDR3 nucleotides read TGCGCCAGCCGAGCTTTTTCCGGCCCTGGGGCCAACGTCCTGACTTTC.

The sample holds a few counts of this clone. The V call is TRBV2, the J call TRBJ2-3; TRBD2 agrees at 11 bases. The length of the CDR3 is 15 residues. Germline V gives CDR1 SNHLY, CDR2 FYNNEI. V lost 6 bases to trimming and J lost 3 bases; unmatched junction nucleotides: 5. This CDR3 is CASRRVAGGTDTQYF. In DNA form, the CDR3 reads TGTGCCAGCAGGAGGGTAGCGGGGGGGACAGATACGCAGTATTTT.

Note on this clone: The junction shows a germline mismatch at one end, possibly a read error. The chain links TRBV29-1 to TRBJ2-3; D may be TRBD1 or TRBD2 (6 bases each). Germline lookup yields CDR1 SQVTM and CDR2 ANQGSEA. The CDR3 is 13 residues long. In DNA form, the CDR3 reads TGCAGCGTCGAAGGGGGGCGGACAGATACGCAGTATTTT. Its translation: CSVEGGRTDTQYF.

The rearrangement joins TRBV7-2 to TRBJ1-5; TRBD1 is a possible D gene (5 bases). CDR1 and CDR2 (germline): SGHTA, FQGNSA. Trimming removed 0 bases at V and 4 bases at J, with 10 bases between. The CDR3 spans 15 residues. CDR3 protein: CASSLAHQGNQPQHF. In DNA, the CDR3 is TGTGCCAGCAGCTTAGCACACCAGGGAAATCAGCCCCAGCATTTT.

This clone came up once. The chain couples TRBV19 to TRBJ1-2; 8 nucleotides line up with TRBD1. V trimming: 9 bases; J trimming: 0 bases; junction bases outside the gene matches: 3. The CDR3 loop spans 13 amino acids. Germline-derived CDR1 and CDR2 are LNHDA and SQIVND (reference sequence). In nucleotides, the CDR3 is TGTGCCAGCAGGGACAGGTCTAACTATGGCTACACCTTC. This translates into CASRDRSNYGYTF. The variable domain in full, completed from reference TRBV19 and TRBJ1-2, reads DGGITQSPKYLFRKEGQNVTLSCEQNLNHDAMYWYRQDPGQGLRLIYYSQIVNDFQKGDIAEGYSVSREKKESFPLTVTSAQKNPTAFYLCASRDRSNYGYTFGSGTRLTVV.

This rearrangement joins TRBV11-2 to TRBJ2-3, with 7 positions matching TRBD2. This CDR3 region has 16 residues. Trimming removed 5 bases from V and 6 bases from J; junction bases left unmatched: 14. CDR1 is SGHAT and CDR2 is FQNNGV in the germline V gene. CDR3: CASSIGTIPAGDTQYF. The CDR3, as DNA: TGTGCCAGCAGCATCGGGACCATACCAGCGGGGGATACGCAGTATTTT. Looking up the rest from reference TRBV11-2 and TRBJ2-3 gives the full variable domain: EAGVAQSPRYKIIEKRQSVAFWCNPISGHATLYWYQQILGQGPKLLIQFQNNGVVDDSQLPKDRFSAERLKGVDSTLKIQPAKLEDSAVYLCASSIGTIPAGDTQYFGPGTRLTVL.

The V call is TRBV7-9, the J call TRBJ2-3; D ambiguous. Germline lookup yields CDR1 SEHNR and CDR2 FQNEAQ (reference sequence). The CDR3 is 14 amino acids. Trimming pared 5 bases from V and 2 bases from J, leaving 11 bases between. This chain's CDR3 is CASSPRTATDTQYF. The CDR3, as DNA: TGTGCCAGCAGCCCGAGAACCGCCACAGATACGCAGTATTTT.

This clone was picked up many times. The gene calls are TRBV11-3 and TRBJ2-7, with a weak D call TRBD1 (6 bases). V was clipped by 5 bases and J by 2 bases, with 16 bases between them. CDR1 is SGHNT and CDR2 is YENEEA in the germline V gene. The CDR3 totals 15 residues. CDR3 DNA: TGTGCCAGCAGCCACCCCACAGGGCGTACCTACGAGCAGTACTTC. Protein product: CASSHPTGRTYEQYF. The full variable domain, its missing parts supplied by reference TRBV11-3 and TRBJ2-7, is EAGVVQSPRYKIIEKKQPVAFWCNPISGHNTLYWYLQNLGQGPELLIRYENEEAVDDSQLPKDRFSAERLKGVDSTLKIQPAELGDSAVYLCASSHPTGRTYEQYFGPGTRLTVT.

V and J are TRBV7-2 and TRBJ2-7, with a possible D match to TRBD1 (5 bases). Germline assignment: CDR1 SGHTA and CDR2 FQGNSA. Trimming cost V 4 bases and J 2 bases, with 15 bases left between them. This CDR3 spans 15 amino acids. As DNA, the CDR3 is TGTGCCAGCAGCTCGACATGGGGCCAAACCTACGAGCAGTACTTC. Its translation is CASSSTWGQTYEQYF.

J is TRBJ2-3 and V is TRBV11-2; the D is unclear. CDR3 size: 14 residues. Per the germline V gene, CDR1 is SGHAT and CDR2 is FQNNGV. V lost 7 bases, J lost 4 bases, and 15 bases lay in between. DNA of the CDR3: TGTGCCAGCACCACCGTCTCCGTAGCAGATACGCAGTATTTT. Translating it yields CASTTVSVADTQYF.

The chain employs TRBV2 and TRBJ2-7; 13 bases are a match to TRBD2. Germline V lookup: CDR1 SNHLY, CDR2 FYNNEI. V lost 1 base, J lost 9 bases, and 9 bases stayed unmatched. The CDR3 extends over 16 amino acids. The CDR3 DNA is TGTGCCAGCAGTGAAGGGAGGACTAGCGGGGGAAGAGGGCAGTACTTC. Its protein product is CASSEGRTSGGRGQYF.

This chain links TRBV15 with TRBJ2-5; 8 bases fit TRBD2. The CDR3 loop spans 14 amino acids. Germline CDR1 is LNHNV and CDR2 is YYDKDF (reference sequence). The ends lost 4 bases at V and 5 bases at J; junction bases unmatched: 6. The CDR3 DNA is TGTGCCACCAGCAAGGCTAGCGGGTTGGAGACCCAGTACTTC. Its translation is CATSKASGLETQYF.

This clone has just a few counts. V is TRBV18 and J is TRBJ2-7, with D hard to call. Trimming removed 3 bases from V and 2 bases from J, with 11 bases in between. This CDR3 region has 14 residues. Germline V gene lookup returns CDR1 KGHSH and CDR2 LQKENI. The CDR3 DNA is TGTGCCAGCTCACCGTCGTCCATTACCTACGAGCAGTACTTC. Encoded protein: CASSPSSITYEQYF.

The V gene is TRBV4-3, the J gene TRBJ1-2; D ambiguous. Germline assignment: CDR1 LGHNA and CDR2 YSLEER. The V end lost 1 base, the J end lost 1 base, and 7 bases lay between the germline ends. CDR3 size: 14 residues. The CDR3 DNA follows: TGCGCCAGCAGCCAAGTCGGAAATAACTATGGCTACACCTTC. Protein product: CASSQVGNNYGYTF.

This sequence joins TRBV4-2 and TRBJ2-1; 7 bases map to TRBD2. The CDR3 loop spans 16 amino acids. The V and J ends lost 0 bases and 5 bases, in that order; junction bases with no gene match: 7. Germline CDR1 LGHNA, CDR2 YNFKEQ. CDR3 bases: TGTGCCAGCAGCCAAGACCTGGGGGGGACCAACAATGAGCAGTTCTTC. Residues: CASSQDLGGTNNEQFF.

The rearrangement joins TRBV7-2 to TRBJ2-7; 8 nucleotides line up with TRBD1. Trimming at V came to 5 bases and at J to 6 bases, leaving 6 bases not matched to a gene. The CDR3 is 13 residues long. Germline CDR1 is SGHTA and CDR2 is FQGNSA. In DNA form, the CDR3 reads TGTGCCAGCAGCACGGACAGGGCAGGCGAGCAGTACTTC. Residues: CASSTDRAGEQYF.

The J gene is TRBJ2-7, the V gene TRBV30; possible D gene TRBD2, 7 bases. The V gene lost 0 bases and the J gene lost 6 bases, with 15 bases spanning the gap. The V gene's germline CDR1 is GTSNPN and CDR2 SVGIG (reference sequence). The CDR3 spans 14 residues. The DNA for the CDR3 is TGTGCCTGGAGTGTACCGGGGGGCCGGGTCGAGCAGTACTTC. Translation: CAWSVPGGRVEQYF.

This chain links TRBV29-1 with TRBJ1-1; D remains unclear. The CDR3 is 11 residues long. Trimming took off 3 bases at V and 6 bases at J, with 8 bases between the two ends. CDR1 is SQVTM and CDR2 is ANQGSEA in the germline V gene. Here the CDR3 reads CSVDSRAEAFF. CDR3 nucleotide sequence: TGCAGCGTTGACTCAAGGGCTGAAGCTTTCTTT.

The V gene is TRBV6-5, the J gene TRBJ2-4, with 8 bases matching TRBD1. The CDR3 extends over 12 amino acids. CDR1 and CDR2 from the germline V gene are MNHEY and SVGAGI. Losses at the gene ends were 6 bases for V and 9 bases for J; bases not matched to a gene: 4. Here the CDR3 reads CASSTGGVIQYF. For the CDR3, the DNA is TGTGCCAGCAGCACAGGGGGTGTCATTCAGTACTTC.

The chain has TRBV29-1 and TRBJ1-2; no clear D. Trimming pared 6 bases from V and 4 bases from J, leaving 9 bases between. Germline values: CDR1 SQVTM, CDR2 ANQGSEA. There are 11 residues in the CDR3. The CDR3 reads CSVRGAYGYTF. CDR3 coding DNA: TGCAGCGTGAGAGGAGCCTATGGCTACACCTTC.

V gene TRBV30 combines with J gene TRBJ1-2; 9 nucleotides align to TRBD1. J lost 9 bases, V lost 3 bases, and 5 bases had no gene match. The CDR3 runs 12 residues. Germline assignment: CDR1 GTSNPN and CDR2 SVGIG (reference sequence). The CDR3 loop reads CAWSPGTGSYTF. CDR3 coding DNA: TGTGCCTGGAGCCCCGGGACAGGGAGCTACACCTTC.

This clone came up once. CDR3 loop: CAWSVLRDRDGYTF. CDR3 sequence (DNA): TGTGCCTGGAGTGTACTCCGGGACAGGGATGGCTACACCTTC. The V gene is TRBV30, the J gene TRBJ1-2, with 9 bases that match TRBD1. Trimming at V came to 0 bases and at J to 6 bases, leaving 5 bases not matched to a gene. This CDR3 has 14 amino acids. The germline V gene has CDR1 GTSNPN and CDR2 SVGIG (reference sequence).

The gene calls are TRBV7-2 and TRBJ1-1; 10 nucleotides agree with TRBD1. Germline V gene data show CDR1 as SGHTA and CDR2 as FQGNSA. This CDR3 spans 13 amino acids. V shed 4 bases and J 4 bases; nucleotides not matched to a gene: 0. Here the CDR3 reads CASSWTGGTEAFF. DNA of the CDR3: TGTGCCAGCAGCTGGACAGGGGGCACTGAAGCTTTCTTT. The full variable domain, rest sourced from reference TRBV7-2 and TRBJ1-1, is GAGVSQSPSNKVTEKGKDVELRCDPISGHTALYWYRQSLGQGLEFLIYFQGNSAPDKSGLPSDRFSAERTGGSVSTLTIQRTQQEDSAVYLCASSWTGGTEAFFGQGTRLTVV.

This clone was seen once. The rearrangement joins TRBV7-8 to TRBJ2-7, with D possibly TRBD2 on 6 matching bases. CDR1 is SGHVS and CDR2 is FQNEAQ in the germline V gene. Trimming left V 6 bases short and J 3 bases short, with 18 bases between. CDR3 size: 15 residues. The CDR3 DNA follows: TGTGCCAGCAGTCAAGGACTGGGGGGACGCTACGAGCAGTACTTC. It translates to CASSQGLGGRYEQYF. The full variable domain, completed using reference TRBV7-8 and TRBJ2-7, is GAGVSQSPRYKVAKRGQDVALRCDPISGHVSLFWYQQALGQGPEFLTYFQNEAQLDKSGLPSDRFFAERPEGSVSTLKIQRTQQEDSAVYLCASSQGLGGRYEQYFGPGTRLTVT.

The chain uses TRBV29-1 and TRBJ2-1; the D gene is possibly TRBD2 (5 bases). Trimming shortened V by 6 bases and J by 5 bases, and 23 bases separated the two germline ends. This CDR3 is built from 16 residues. In germline, CDR1 is SQVTM, CDR2 ANQGSEA. The CDR3 reads CSVTKRGSGENNEQFF. The DNA for the CDR3 is TGCAGCGTAACGAAGCGAGGGAGTGGGGAGAACAATGAGCAGTTCTTC.